Sequencing of this T cell receptor (beta chain) was carried out in a study of T cell changes during pregnancy in multiple sclerosis. As to this clone: Sequence at one end of the junction differs from germline and may be a read error.

Germline V gene lookup returns CDR1 SGHRS and CDR2 YFSETQ. The length of the CDR3 is 13 residues. TCRdb's table, derived via immunoSEQ multiplex PCR, lists solely in-frame clones and lacks some. The table has some 64,000 clones, roughly 87% seen once; the top ten hold about 2%. The sample here was peripheral blood, taken in the second trimester of pregnancy. This sequence was found in a female donor in good health, enrolled as a control in a pregnancy study. The V call is TRBV5-1, the J call TRBJ2-3; 8 positions agree with TRBD2. Here the CDR3 reads CTSASGYTDTQYF. In nucleotides, the CDR3 is TGCACCAGCGCTAGCGGGTACACAGATACGCAGTATTTT.